The table lists the clone carrying this T cell receptor (beta chain) with many counts. TCR beta CDR3 regions were amplified from RNA. The primer set for the first-round RT-PCR of the TCR CDR3 was HTBI. MiXCR, run by TCRdb on the multiplex PCR reads, gives a single entry per CDR3 protein. Among 150,000 or so distinct CDR3 sequences listed, approximately 20% were seen once. Germline CDR1 is SGDLS and CDR2 is YYNGEE. The CDR3 contains 14 residues. Trimming shortened V by 2 bases and J by 5 bases, and 13 bases separated the two germline ends. The record originates from a study of T cells in Graves' hyperthyroidism and ophthalmopathy.

J is TRBJ1-1 and V is TRBV9; D is possibly TRBD1 (6 bases). The sample comprised blood. The sequence came from a woman in her forties or fifties with Graves' hyperthyroidism that later progressed to Graves' ophthalmopathy. The CDR3 bases are TGTGCCAGCAGCGTTGACAGGAGGGGGACTGAAGCTTTCTTT. This encodes CASSVDRRGTEAFF. The full variable domain, its missing parts supplied by reference TRBV9 and TRBJ1-1, is DSGVTQTPKHLITATGQRVTLRCSPRSGDLSVYWYQQSLDQGLQFLIQYYNGEERAKGNILERFSAQQFPDLHSELNLSSLELGDSALYFCASSVDRRGTEAFFGQGTRLTVV.